This T cell receptor (beta chain) was captured in a study of technical replicates of blood from a handful of donors. Data came from immunoSEQ multiplex PCR; TCRdb stores just in-frame clones and leaves some out. The sample shows more than 65,000 clones, roughly 90% of them seen only once. The CDR3 has 16 amino acids. Trimming took 3 bases from V and 5 from J, leaving 19 bases between them. CDR1 is MNHNS and CDR2 is SASEGT in the germline V gene. In this sample, this clone turned up once. The specimen sequenced was T cells isolated from PBMCs. The clonotype was recovered from a human donor in good health. The chain couples TRBV6-1 to TRBJ2-5; D uncertain. In DNA form, the CDR3 reads TGTGCCAGCAGTGACGGTATGACCTTAAACGGGGAGACCCAGTACTTC. This gives the protein CASSDGMTLNGETQYF.